These 5 T cell receptor beta chains were sequenced from one sample in a study of regulatory T cells in long-lasting Graves disease. CDR3-region Arm-PCR and iRepertoire HTBI primers produced the TCR beta libraries. Each CDR3 protein gets one entry after TCRdb re-called the multiplex PCR reads with MiXCR. This sample has around 510,000 distinct CDR3 sequences, with more than 20% found just once. Noted time point: persistent/refractory GD, antithyroid drugs over 5 years with positive TRAb. The TCR library used RNA extracted from PBMCs. The specimen was peripheral blood mononuclear cells (PBMCs), collected when the disease was refractory, from a patient treated with antithyroid drugs. The receptors derive from a female donor with Graves disease.

Notes on this clonotype: A read error may explain this, as a much larger clone is one base away. This chain links TRBV27 with TRBJ2-7; 8 bases fit TRBD1. Losses at the gene ends were 4 bases for V and 3 bases for J; bases not matched to a gene: 5. The CDR3 runs to 14 residues. The germline gives CDR1 MNHEY, CDR2 SMNVEV (reference sequence). The CDR3 DNA sequence: TGTGCCAGCAGTTGGGGGACAGGATTCTACGAGCAGTACTTC. It is translated as CASSWGTGFYEQYF.

The rearrangement uses TRBV28 and TRBJ2-2, with 8 bases that match TRBD1. Trimming cost V 3 bases and J 5 bases; bases outside gene matches: 8. This CDR3 region has 16 residues. CDR1 and CDR2 from the germline V gene are MDHEN and SYDVKM. The CDR3 spells CASSFRQGAITGELFF. Here the CDR3 DNA reads TGTGCCAGCAGTTTTCGGCAGGGGGCTATAACCGGGGAGCTGTTTTTT. Filled out from reference TRBV28 and TRBJ2-2, the complete variable domain reads DVKVTQSSRYLVKRTGEKVFLECVQDMDHENMFWYRQDPGLGLRLIYFSYDVKMKEKGDIPEGYSVSREKKERFSLILESASTNQTSMYLCASSFRQGAITGELFFGEGSRLTVL.

The CDR3 DNA follows: TGTGCCAGCAGCTTAGTCAGCGGGAGCTACAATGAGCAGTTCTTC. Translation: CASSLVSGSYNEQFF. This chain connects TRBV11-2 to TRBJ2-1; 8 bases line up with TRBD2. Germline CDR1 is SGHAT and CDR2 is FQNNGV. CDR3 length: 15 residues. V trimming: 1 base; J trimming: 3 bases; junction bases outside the gene matches: 2.

This clonotype was seen repeatedly, ten times or more. V and J are TRBV11-2 and TRBJ2-5, with D perhaps TRBD1 (5 bases). The ends were cut back, 4 bases at V and 7 bases at J, with 19 bases in the middle. The CDR3 covers 15 residues. The germline gives CDR1 SGHAT, CDR2 FQNNGV. The CDR3 protein is CASSSKGLLQGTQYF. The CDR3 nucleotides are TGTGCCAGCAGCTCAAAGGGGCTGCTTCAGGGGACCCAGTACTTC.

There are many counts of this clonotype. The junction departs from germline at one end; a sequencing error may be responsible. The V call is TRBV28, the J call TRBJ2-7; 12 nucleotides line up with TRBD1. Germline CDR1 is MDHEN and CDR2 is SYDVKM. This CDR3 comprises 14 residues. CDR3 in DNA: TGTGCCAGCAGTCCGGGGACAGGGGGCTACAAGCAGTACTTC. It is translated as CASSPGTGGYKQYF.